This TCR beta chain appears in the sequencing data of a study of cytomegalovirus exposure and HLA in healthy donors. The PCR was carried out with 60 Vbeta primers and 13 Jbeta primers. Some clones are missing from TCRdb's copy, which holds only in-frame ones; the method was immunoSEQ multiplex PCR. The sample has some 99,000 clones, roughly 80% seen once. The CDR3 contains 14 residues. Losses at the gene ends were 8 bases for V and 2 bases for J; bases not matched to a gene: 7. Germline loops: CDR1 SEHNR, CDR2 FQNEAQ (reference sequence). The clonotype originates from a man in his forties in good health and CMV-seronegative. The V gene is TRBV7-9, the J gene TRBJ2-3; 7 nucleotides line up with TRBD2. The sample was PBMCs. The CDR3 sequence: CASGAGDSTDTQYF. CDR3 sequence (DNA): TGTGCCAGCGGTGCGGGAGACTCCACAGATACGCAGTATTTT.